Listed below are T cell receptor beta chains from one sample, sequenced in a study of monozygotic twins with inflammatory bowel disease. TCRdb derives one entry per CDR3 protein from the 5' RACE reads, leaving out DNA. With approximately 100,000 distinct CDR3 sequences in the sample, the ten largest clones hold 9.5% to 15%. The source material was blood. The source is a human donor with ulcerative colitis or Crohn's disease, or a healthy co-twin of an affected twin (not recorded which). Each CDR3 is given with its conserved first and last residue. The order of the fields is CDR3 protein, clone size, V gene, J gene. For some rows the clone size is stated as once, few or many, or as a class when expanded; others skip it.

CASSFVGASYNEQFF	-	TRBV11-2	TRBJ2-1
CSVTTKNQPQHF	-	TRBV29-1	TRBJ1-5
CSARRSTGEKLFF	-	TRBV20-1	TRBJ1-4
CSALRAGETEAFF	-	TRBV20-1	TRBJ1-1
CASSPDRGRLSNQPQHF	-	TRBV28	TRBJ1-5
CASSTRDQEDEKLFF	-	TRBV27	TRBJ1-4
CASTSGRGYSGNTIYF	-	TRBV9	TRBJ1-3
CASSPTGYGNQPQHF	-	TRBV28	TRBJ1-5
CASSEGRGRNEQFF	-	TRBV7-3	TRBJ2-1
CATSDLGVLTGELFF	-	TRBV24-1	TRBJ2-2
CASSQEPLGRGAGELFF	-	TRBV14	TRBJ2-2
CASSSQGVTNEKLSF	-	TRBV7-9	TRBJ1-4
CATSVSGNEQFF	-	TRBV24-1	TRBJ2-1
CASSLSGLGSADTQYF	-	TRBV5-1	TRBJ2-3
CASTQRTENQGYTF	-	TRBV7-2	TRBJ1-2
CASSLVGARGEKLFF	-	TRBV7-2	TRBJ1-4
CASSLAEGLKGEAFF	-	TRBV5-1	TRBJ1-1
CASTRLAEVTGELFF	-	TRBV6-2/TRBV6-3	TRBJ2-2
CSVLPRGTEAFF	-	TRBV29-1	TRBJ1-1
CASSPYSGQTYNEQFF	-	TRBV5-5	TRBJ2-1
CASSPRRATAGELFF	-	TRBV25-1	TRBJ2-2
CATSGGGRLFLNEQFF	-	TRBV24-1	TRBJ2-1
CASRVQASDTQYF	medium-sized	TRBV5-1	TRBJ2-3
CASSLGRGHAKNIQYF	-	TRBV5-1	TRBJ2-4
CASSQEQGKATNEKLFF	-	TRBV3-1	TRBJ1-4
CASSRAGVGNEQFF	-	TRBV25-1	TRBJ2-1
CASSQDIIDPTSGDSYEQYF	-	TRBV4-3	TRBJ2-7
CASISPSGKNEQFF	-	TRBV28	TRBJ2-1
CASSPYNAAEAFF	-	TRBV2	TRBJ1-1
CASSQGGRHNEQFF	-	TRBV4-3	TRBJ2-1
CASSRGPQETQYF	-	TRBV4-1	TRBJ2-5
CASSYDGASYEQYF	-	TRBV6-2/TRBV6-3	TRBJ2-7
CASSTGRDPNTGELFF	-	TRBV19	TRBJ2-2
CASSQVLVDTEQFF	-	TRBV4-2	TRBJ2-1
CATQGATNEKLFF	-	TRBV6-6	TRBJ1-4
CASSQDSGQGAMILDGYTF	-	TRBV4-1	TRBJ1-2
CASSVAGTNSPLHF	-	TRBV9	TRBJ1-6